The present entry profiles one TCR beta chain with its context. Its specific antigen is unknown. The record has no base qualities; no much larger clone is one base away. The data belong to a study of cytomegalovirus exposure and HLA in healthy donors listed by TCRdb under 2017. For the wider study: An earlier analysis of approximately 640 of the donors reported approximately 300 Gb of sequence data and some 120 million unique TCR beta sequences from 190 million or so T cells. A handful of DR-DQ haplotypes were handled as single units for association and clustering because linkage in the cohort was strong. Of the approximately 400 genotyped donors, over 70% fell in the genetic ancestry cluster associated with self-reported Caucasian donors. Donor age, sex, ethnicity and CMV serostatus were compiled alongside the repertoire data. In the later analysis, no new phenotypic data were used to find candidate immune exposures; instead, reliance was placed on TCR beta sequences and their occurrence across donors. All discovery cohort repertoires had been generated using a single sequencing platform. In a later genetic analysis, genome-wide SNP genotypes for about 55% of the 666 donors were used, and that subset was treated as a discovery cohort. Both class I and class II loci were covered by HLA typing, at four-digit resolution. The aim of the study was to test whether cataloging public T cell receptors could identify signatures of past pathogen exposure. Using immunosequencing, the study profiled T cell repertoires from about 610 subjects and related those repertoires to cytomegalovirus serostatus. Roughly 300 gigabases of sequencing data and approximately 92 million unique TCR sequences made up an early release that covered approximately 620 HLA-typed donors. Across 300 to 500 genotyped donors of the cohort, an average of roughly 250,000 unique TCR beta nucleotide sequences per donor were sequenced, and roughly a sixth of those sequences were non-productive. Besides the first cohort of some 670 subjects, a separate validation cohort made up of over 95 different subjects was used. In a later analysis, previously published TCR beta repertoires from fewer than 750 donors were re-analyzed and high-resolution HLA genotyping was added so that TCR occurrence patterns could be studied. The study combined high-throughput TCR immunosequencing, statistical association of individual TCRs with disease status, and machine learning to predict cytomegalovirus infection status. An earlier analysis of nearly 600 of the donors applied high-throughput TCR beta sequencing to assess whether each TCR beta V gene segment acted as functional or pseudogenic. Typing coverage varied by locus: about 629-630 donors for A, B, C, DRB1 and DQB1; 500 to 550 for DQA1; about 590 for DPA1; roughly 470 for DPB1.

Library prep was done by the immunoSEQ multiplex PCR assay. For the multiplex PCR, a mixture combining 60 forward primers for TCR Vbeta segments and 13 reverse primers for TCR Jbeta segments was used. The CDR3 region of rearranged TCR beta genes was amplified from genomic DNA with a multiplex PCR assay. The amplified TCR beta libraries were sequenced on the Illumina HiSeq System as 87-base-pair reads. Per the original workflow: Across the 500 to 750 repertoires, a later analysis counted approximately 75 million unique TCR beta chains, 9.5 million to 12 million of which were shared by at least two donors. To remove PCR and sequencing errors, raw reads were error-corrected and collapsed into unique sequences using a nearest-neighbor algorithm that merged closely related sequences. V, D and J gene segments were assigned by aligning CDR3 sequences to IMGT reference sequences. For a sequence to be retained, a match of at least six nucleotides was required to both a V gene segment and a J gene segment. A rearrangement counted as productive if the CDR3 had no stop codons and remained in frame with V and J, and every other rearrangement counted as non-productive. Following IMGT convention, CDR3 was defined as the stretch from the second conserved V-encoded cysteine to the conserved J-encoded phenylalanine. In an earlier analysis of approximately 500 of the donors, sequences lacking an unambiguous match to a single V gene segment were excluded. In an earlier analysis of approximately 560 of the donors, a V segment was called functional when productive rearrangements were above 56.7%, and segregating when the standard deviation between donors exceeded 5%. A statistical classification framework was developed to diagnose cytomegalovirus status using the catalog of TCR beta chain sequences. In a later analysis, TCR nucleotide sequences were compared against IMGT/GENE-DB human TR gene sequences so that V and J genes could be assigned. In a later analysis, CDR3 sequences and most-parsimonious VDJ recombination scenarios were assigned using the TCRdist pipeline. A later analysis defined each TCR beta chain by its CDR3 amino acid sequence plus V-gene family, and excluded reads lacking a unique V-gene family. In a later analysis, some 600 highly shared, low-generation-probability nucleotide sequences were removed to address suspected cross-contamination and a sequencing artifact. In a later analysis, a clonal expansion index for each public chain was calculated from normalized within-repertoire ranks of inferred template counts. Generation probabilities in a later analysis came from a VDJ recombination model fitted to out-of-frame rearrangements, and those results were checked against IGoR. A later analysis scored TCR-TCR, TCR-HLA and TCR-CMV co-occurrence with hypergeometric tests, applying a repertoire-size bias correction to TCR pairs. A later analysis estimated false discovery rates by permuting HLA or CMV assignments 20 times. In a later analysis, co-occurring TCRs were grouped with DBSCAN, and TCRdist sequence similarity was added when clustering was performed within HLA-allele-positive subsets. For co-occurrence clustering, repertoires with fewer than 30,000 or more than 120,000 public chains were excluded, along with four or five repertoires with anomalous nucleotide sharing. TCRdb carries this immuneACCESS record with in-frame sequences only. Its versions omit some clonotypes, under half of them owing to an unresolved V gene in the studies checked, with the rest unexplained. That table furnishes V, J and clone size, whereas the DNA furnished D and trimming. This sample has 85,000 to 130,000 clones in its table, and 70% to 80% of those were observed once. The ten largest clones add up to roughly 0.79% of the sample.

The cohort consisted of some 670 healthy bone marrow donors. Cohort members were all nominally healthy when sampled, although unrecorded immune exposures were likely present. The donor tested CMV seronegative and was one of the 352 seronegative cohort members. Each donor provided a peripheral blood sample, and peripheral blood mononuclear cells were used for TCR beta sequencing. The Qiagen DNeasy Blood Extraction Kit was used to extract genomic DNA from the blood cell samples. Overall study outcomes, separate from this receptor: Most CMV-associated TCR beta chains appeared to be HLA-restricted in a later analysis, and the HLA associations seemed to be driven largely by CMV exposure. Linkage disequilibrium might explain the correlated functional status among segregating V segments, but an unknown experimental factor could not be ruled out. Compared with the roughly 710-donor mean, donors in an Asian-associated ancestry cluster had fewer N-insertions in productive TCRs, according to a later genetic analysis. Several of the top co-occurrence clusters appeared to be linked to parvovirus B19, influenza, CMV and Epstein-Barr virus, according to a later analysis. The authors suggested that the approach could potentially be extended to other disease states and immunological phenotypes. The only immune exposure information available for the cohort was CMV serostatus. A group of highly shared sequence variants was considered likely to be a technical artifact of the sequencing pipeline. The classifier was reported to diagnose cytomegalovirus status with high specificity and sensitivity in both the original cohort and the validation cohort. An earlier analysis of around 500 of the donors showed that most TCR beta V segments appeared in productive rearrangements either about 90% or about 30% of the time, which broadly matched IMGT annotations. Across donors, most TCR sequences were observed very rarely, whereas some public TCRs were present in many individuals. Strong co-occurrence of HLA alleles, especially DR and DQ, made assigning TCR associations to individual alleles difficult. This cohort had only TCR beta chains sequenced, and the lack of alpha or paired-chain data limited which features could be detected. In vitro tests confirmed that a few of the cytomegalovirus-associated TCR beta chains recognize cytomegalovirus antigens. At a false discovery rate of 0.05, a later analysis linked approximately 18,000 TCR beta sequences to specific HLA alleles. In a later analysis, HLA-associated TCR beta chains were found to be more clonally expanded and to have lower generation probabilities than equally common non-associated chains. Because counts were too low, some 17 rarely observed V segments, including chromosome 9 orphons, were excluded from the earlier analysis of 587 of the donors. Because HLA typing was missing for some donors at each locus, association tests included only the typed subset. Roughly uniform sequencing depth across donors was assumed in presence/absence analyses, although this assumption may not hold. In a later analysis, TCR association rates were found to vary across HLA loci, with the most associated TCRs seen for DRB1 alleles and the fewest for HLA-C alleles. A further reported finding was that TCR beta sequences accurately predicted the HLA-A and HLA-B alleles for most subjects in the first cohort. In a later genetic analysis, a missense DCLRE1C variant was associated with V-gene and J-gene trimming of TCR beta chains, and the association was replicated in an independent cohort. The study gave a list of 150 to 200 TCR beta chains associated with cytomegalovirus.

This clonotype was sampled from a boy aged 10-17 years in good health and CMV-seronegative. Sequencing was performed on PBMCs.

The bases read TGCGCCAGCAGCTTGGCCGCTGAAGCTTTCTTT. Its protein is CASSLAAEAFF. The sequence is built from TRBV5-1 and TRBJ1-1; no D gene call is confident. The CDR3 spans 11 residues, from the cysteine through the phenylalanine. The sequence is cut down to CDR3 DNA, 33 bases in frame from base 1. Based on the germline V gene, the CDR1 and CDR2 sequences are SGHRS and YFSETQ. V loses 0 bases of germline sequence and J loses 6 bases, and the interval between the two ends is 3 bases.